Following are 8 T cell receptor beta chains from one sample sequenced in a study of T cell changes during pregnancy in multiple sclerosis. The assay was immunoSEQ multiplex PCR, and TCRdb's table has in-frame clones only and misses some. Of approximately 100,000 clones listed, about 90% are singletons. The input for sequencing was peripheral blood, taken in the second trimester of pregnancy. Every receptor here comes from a female donor with multiple sclerosis, enrolled in a pregnancy study.

The CDR3 sequence: CASSETGGRTGELFF. The CDR3 DNA is TGTGCCAGCAGTGAGACAGGGGGCAGAACCGGGGAGCTGTTTTTT. The V call is TRBV25-1, the J call TRBJ2-2; 10 positions agree with TRBD1. J was trimmed by 5 bases and V by 3 bases; bases with no gene match: 3. Per the germline V gene, CDR1 is MGHDK and CDR2 is SYGVNS. The CDR3 spans 15 residues.

The CDR3: CASSLAPAGGPDNEQFF. Written as DNA, the CDR3 is TGTGCCAGCAGCTTAGCGCCAGCGGGAGGGCCAGACAATGAGCAGTTCTTC. The chain recombines TRBV7-8 with TRBJ2-1; 10 nucleotides align to TRBD2. CDR1 and CDR2 (germline): SGHVS, FQNEAQ. V was clipped by 0 bases and J by 5 bases; unmatched bases: 7. This CDR3 spans 17 amino acids. Using reference TRBV7-8 and TRBJ2-1 for the parts outside the CDR3, the full variable domain is GAGVSQSPRYKVAKRGQDVALRCDPISGHVSLFWYQQALGQGPEFLTYFQNEAQLDKSGLPSDRFFAERPEGSVSTLKIQRTQQEDSAVYLCASSLAPAGGPDNEQFFGPGTRLTVL.

The chain couples TRBV10-3 to TRBJ2-2; no clear D gene. The germline V gene has CDR1 ENHRY and CDR2 SYGVKD. Trimming cost V 7 bases and J 3 bases, with 12 bases left between them. This CDR3 region has 14 residues. CDR3 coding DNA: TGTGCCATCAAAGGTCAGCGAGACACCGGGGAGCTGTTTTTT. It codes for CAIKGQRDTGELFF.

The rearrangement joins TRBV7-2 to TRBJ2-4, with 7 bases that match TRBD1. Trimming took 6 bases from V and 6 from J; bases not matched to a gene: 5. Germline V lookup: CDR1 SGHTA, CDR2 FQGNSA. The CDR3 is 13 residues long. CDR3 sequence reads: CASSSRQGNIQYF. CDR3 sequence (DNA): TGTGCCAGCAGTTCCCGACAGGGAAACATTCAGTACTTC.

This chain uses TRBV29-1 with TRBJ2-5, with 8 bases identical to TRBD1. The ends lost 6 bases at V and 0 bases at J; junction bases unmatched: 3. The V gene's germline CDR1 is SQVTM and CDR2 ANQGSEA. This CDR3 is 13 amino acids long. The CDR3 sequence is CSVVDRDQETQYF. CDR3 nucleotide sequence: TGCAGCGTCGTGGACAGGGACCAAGAGACCCAGTACTTC.

This clone showed up just once. The chain recombines TRBV28 with TRBJ1-5, with 8 bases aligning to TRBD1. CDR3 length: 17 amino acids. J gave up 2 bases and V 3 bases, and 9 bases lay outside the gene matches. Germline CDR1 reads MDHEN; CDR2 reads SYDVKM. In DNA, the CDR3 is TGTGCCAGCAGTTTCGTGGCGCAGGGGGCAGGCAATCAGCCCCAGCATTTT. This encodes CASSFVAQGAGNQPQHF.

This chain connects TRBV7-9 to TRBJ2-7; 11 bases are shared with TRBD2. Germline assignment: CDR1 SEHNR and CDR2 FQNEAQ (reference sequence). The CDR3 extends over 15 amino acids. J was trimmed by 3 bases and V by 3 bases; bases with no gene match: 4. CDR3 region: CASSFLAGGFYEQYF. The CDR3, as DNA: TGTGCCAGCAGCTTTCTAGCGGGAGGATTCTACGAGCAGTACTTC.

There are a few counts of this clone. The chain joins TRBV10-3 to TRBJ2-7; 8 positions match TRBD2. The V and J ends lost 4 bases and 5 bases, in that order; junction bases with no gene match: 1. The CDR3 length is 12 residues. CDR1 ENHRY and CDR2 SYGVKD come from the germline V gene. The CDR3 region is CAISGTSNEQYF. CDR3 DNA: TGTGCCATCAGTGGGACTAGCAACGAGCAGTACTTC.